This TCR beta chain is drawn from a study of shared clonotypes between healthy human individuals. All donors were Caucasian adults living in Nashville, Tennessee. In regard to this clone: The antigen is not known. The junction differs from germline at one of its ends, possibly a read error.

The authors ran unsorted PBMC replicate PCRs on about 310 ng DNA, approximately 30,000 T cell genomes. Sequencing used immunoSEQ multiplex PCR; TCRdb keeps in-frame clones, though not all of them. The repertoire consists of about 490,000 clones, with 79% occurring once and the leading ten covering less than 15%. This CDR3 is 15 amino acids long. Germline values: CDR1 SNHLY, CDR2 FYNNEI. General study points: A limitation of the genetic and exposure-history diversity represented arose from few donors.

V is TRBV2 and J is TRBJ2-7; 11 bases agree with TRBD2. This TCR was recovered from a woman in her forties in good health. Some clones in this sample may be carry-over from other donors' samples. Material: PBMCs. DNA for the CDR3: TGTGCCACACCCGGGGCTAGCGGGAGGTCCTACGGGCAGCACTTC. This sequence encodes CATPGASGRSYGQHF.